These 25 T cell receptor beta chains were all obtained from the same sample, sequenced in a study of vaccination effects on CD4 cells after COVID-19. Clones were read by immunoSEQ multiplex PCR, and TCRdb kept only the in-frame ones, dropping some. The sample yields 40,000 to 50,000 clones, around 79% seen once. Antigens for these TCRs are unknown. Sequencing in the ViraFEST assay came after antigen-specific CD4+ T cells had been expanded with viral peptide pools, which were used to stimulate PBMC. Culturing for around eleven days preceded CD4+ T cell isolation. The person acquired a PCR-confirmed SARS-CoV-2 infection between March and December 2020. Sequenced here: CD4+ T cells from PBMCs cultured with a peptide pool, sampled before COVID-19 vaccination. The source is a human donor who had a prior SARS-CoV-2 infection.

The J gene is TRBJ2-7, the V gene TRBV4-2, with 8 nucleotides matching TRBD2. Trimming cost V 0 bases and J 3 bases; bases outside gene matches: 10. CDR3 length equals 17 residues. Per the germline V gene, CDR1 is LGHNA and CDR2 is YNFKEQ. This chain's CDR3 is CASSQEAGASGFYEQYF. The CDR3 DNA is TGTGCCAGCAGCCAAGAGGCGGGAGCTAGCGGGTTCTACGAGCAGTACTTC.

J is TRBJ2-7 and V is TRBV18, with a tentative D call TRBD1 (5 bases). Germline CDR1 reads KGHSH; CDR2 reads LQKENI. The CDR3 has 15 amino acids. V was clipped by 3 bases and J by 3 bases, with 15 bases between them. The CDR3 nucleotides are TGTGCCAGCTCACCTACGGTGGGGCACGACTACGAGCAGTACTTC. It encodes CASSPTVGHDYEQYF.

The chain combines TRBV24-1 with TRBJ2-1, with 9 positions matching TRBD1. V gave up 3 bases and J gave up 7 bases; unmatched junction bases: 3. The CDR3 sequence is 14 residues long. Germline V gives CDR1 KGHDR, CDR2 SFDVKD. CDR3 DNA: TGTGCCACCAGTGATCTCGGACAGGGGAATGAGCAGTTCTTC. Translating it yields CATSDLGQGNEQFF.

This clone appeared a few times. An end of the junction does not agree with germline; a read error may underlie this. This rearrangement joins TRBV7-7 to TRBJ2-5; 12 bases agree with TRBD2. CDR1 is SSHAT and CDR2 is FNYEAQ in the germline V gene (reference sequence). The CDR3 totals 19 residues. CDR3 protein: CASSPRALAGGGLEETQYF. CDR3 nucleotide sequence: TGTGCTAGCAGCCCACGGGCACTAGCGGGGGGTGGATTGGAAGAGACCCAGTACTTC.

The chain links TRBV3-1 (or the pseudogene TRBV3-2) to TRBJ2-1; 7 positions match TRBD2. Trimming removed 5 bases from V and 1 base from J; junction bases left unmatched: 8. The CDR3 extends over 16 amino acids. Germline V gene data show CDR1 as LGHDT and CDR2 as YNNKEL (reference sequence). The DNA for the CDR3 is TGTGCCAGCAGCGATAACCTCGGGGGGTCCTACAATGAGCAGTTCTTC. It encodes CASSDNLGGSYNEQFF.

This clone was detected only a few times. This chain links TRBV19 with TRBJ1-5, with 9 nucleotides matching TRBD1. V trimming: 5 bases; J trimming: 6 bases; junction bases outside the gene matches: 5. Germline lookup yields CDR1 LNHDA and CDR2 SQIVND (reference sequence). The CDR3 consists of 14 residues. CDR3 coding DNA: TGTGCCAGTAGTCGAACAGGGGGCGGTCAGCCCCAGCATTTT. This codes for CASSRTGGGQPQHF.

CDR3: CAWSVGQGAYNEQFF. In DNA, the CDR3 is TGTGCCTGGAGTGTTGGACAGGGAGCCTACAATGAGCAGTTCTTC. This chain connects TRBV30 to TRBJ2-1; 8 bases are shared with TRBD1. In germline, CDR1 is GTSNPN, CDR2 SVGIG (reference sequence). Trimming at V came to 0 bases and at J to 2 bases, leaving 3 bases not matched to a gene. This CDR3 comprises 15 residues.

The rearrangement links TRBV4-1 to TRBJ2-1; D is uncertain. Between the trimmed V and J ends, which lost 1 base and 0 bases, there was a span of 16 bases. The length of the CDR3 is 18 residues. Germline assignment: CDR1 MGHRA and CDR2 YSYEKL. CDR3 DNA sequence: TGCGCCAGCAGCCAAGTCGACCTCGGGTGGAGCTCCTACAATGAGCAGTTCTTC. Encoded protein: CASSQVDLGWSSYNEQFF.

The chain is built from TRBV5-1 and TRBJ1-1; D may be TRBD1 (5 bases). Germline V lookup: CDR1 SGHRS, CDR2 YFSETQ. The CDR3 loop spans 13 amino acids. Trimming took off 6 bases at V and 11 bases at J, with 20 bases between the two ends. CDR3 amino acids: CASKTDWSSVAFF. The CDR3 DNA follows: TGCGCCAGCAAGACAGATTGGTCTTCTGTGGCTTTCTTT. The full variable domain, completed using reference TRBV5-1 and TRBJ1-1, is KAGVTQTPRYLIKTRGQQVTLSCSPISGHRSVSWYQQTPGQGLQFLFEYFSETQRNKGNFPGRFSGRQFSNSRSEMNVSTLELGDSALYLCASKTDWSSVAFFGQGTRLTVV.

V usage is TRBV24-1 and J usage is TRBJ2-5, with a tentative D call TRBD1 (6 bases). The V end was cut by 1 base, the J end by 4 bases, with 12 bases between. The CDR3 covers 15 residues. Germline values: CDR1 KGHDR, CDR2 SFDVKD. The DNA of the CDR3 is TGTGCCACCAGTGATTTTTTGGGGGCTGGAGAGACCCAGTACTTC. The encoded protein is CATSDFLGAGETQYF.

This clone is a singleton in its sample. The chain recombines TRBV13 with TRBJ2-3, with 9 bases fitting TRBD1. This CDR3 spans 15 amino acids. Germline CDR1 and CDR2: PRHDT and FYEKMQ (reference sequence). The V gene end was trimmed by 5 bases and the J gene end by 4 bases; junction bases not matched to a gene: 7. CDR3 sequence (DNA): TGTGCCAGCAGCGTATACAGGGGGCTCCCAGATACGCAGTATTTT. This translates into CASSVYRGLPDTQYF.

The chain carries TRBV6-5 and TRBJ2-7; D not certain. Trimming left V 7 bases short and J 8 bases short, with 18 bases between. CDR1 and CDR2 (germline): MNHEY, SVGAGI. The CDR3 is 13 residues long. CDR3 loop: CASTQPPQIKQYF. The CDR3, as DNA: TGTGCCAGCACTCAACCGCCCCAGATAAAGCAGTACTTC.

The rearrangement joins TRBV29-1 to TRBJ1-1; 7 nucleotides match TRBD1. V shed 7 bases and J 3 bases; nucleotides not matched to a gene: 11. CDR3 size: 14 residues. Germline V CDR1 and CDR2: SQVTM, ANQGSEA. CDR3 amino acids: CSGRTGGGDTEAFF. The CDR3 nucleotides are TGCAGCGGCCGGACAGGCGGAGGTGACACTGAAGCTTTCTTT.

This clone has a handful of counts. The V gene is TRBV4-1, the J gene TRBJ1-2; D is undetermined. This CDR3 has 14 amino acids. CDR1 is MGHRA and CDR2 is YSYEKL in the germline V gene. V was shortened by 1 base and J by 4 bases, with 10 bases between the two germline ends. CDR3 sequence reads: CASSQAHSIYGYTF. The CDR3 DNA is TGCGCCAGCAGCCAAGCGCACAGTATCTATGGCTACACCTTC.

J is TRBJ1-4 and V is TRBV18, with 7 bases lining up with TRBD1. CDR1 and CDR2 (germline): KGHSH, LQKENI. This CDR3 spans 17 amino acids. The V segment lost 3 bases and the J segment 8 bases; nucleotides outside the gene matches: 15. The DNA for the CDR3 is TGTGCCAGCTCACCTAACTTGACAGGGAAACCCAGGGAAAAACTGTTTTTT. The encoded protein is CASSPNLTGKPREKLFF.

The chain has TRBV12-3 or TRBV12-4 and TRBJ1-1; D not certain. This CDR3 is 11 amino acids long. V was trimmed by 3 bases and J by 8 bases, leaving 7 bases between them. CDR3 nucleotide sequence: TGTGCCAGCAGTTTTGAGGGAGAAGCTTTCTTT. Translation: CASSFEGEAFF.

The chain is built from TRBV13 and TRBJ1-1; D unresolved. Trimming removed 0 bases at V and 3 bases at J, with 8 bases between. This CDR3 has 14 amino acids. Germline V gene data show CDR1 as PRHDT and CDR2 as FYEKMQ (reference sequence). In DNA form, the CDR3 reads TGTGCCAGCAGCTTAGGGGGCGCGGACACTGAAGCTTTCTTT. Translation gives CASSLGGADTEAFF.

The chain recombines TRBV11-3 with TRBJ2-7; tentative D call: TRBD1 (6 bases). Germline V gives CDR1 SGHNT, CDR2 YENEEA. V was trimmed by 5 bases and J by 3 bases, leaving 8 bases between them. This CDR3 is built from 12 residues. CDR3 sequence reads: CASSGRGYEQYF. In nucleotides, the CDR3 is TGTGCCAGCAGCGGCAGGGGCTACGAGCAGTACTTC.

This rearrangement joins TRBV5-1 to TRBJ2-3; 10 bases align to TRBD2. Looked up from germline, CDR1 is SGHRS and CDR2 is YFSETQ. CDR3 size: 16 residues. Trimming at V came to 1 base and at J to 3 bases, leaving 5 bases not matched to a gene. CDR3 DNA sequence: TGCGCCAGCAGCTTGTTCAGCGGGGGGGCTACAGATACGCAGTATTTT. Translation: CASSLFSGGATDTQYF.

The chain combines TRBV15 with TRBJ2-5; the match to TRBD2 covers 9 bases. Germline assignment: CDR1 LNHNV and CDR2 YYDKDF (reference sequence). Losses at the gene ends were 5 bases for V and 1 base for J; bases not matched to a gene: 8. The CDR3 contains 16 residues. CDR3 protein: CATSAGTSRLQETQYF. CDR3 in DNA: TGTGCCACCAGCGCCGGGACTAGCCGTCTCCAAGAGACCCAGTACTTC.

Judged by abundance, this clone is medium-sized. The chain employs TRBV29-1 and TRBJ2-1; perhaps D is TRBD1 or TRBD2 (6 bases each). The CDR3 extends over 16 amino acids. In germline, CDR1 is SQVTM, CDR2 ANQGSEA. The V and J ends lost 7 bases and 2 bases respectively, with 21 bases between them. The CDR3 spells CSGGAGWGMTYNEQFF. The DNA for the CDR3 is TGCAGCGGGGGGGCAGGGTGGGGAATGACCTACAATGAGCAGTTCTTC.

This clone was counted once. The chain recombines TRBV5-1 with TRBJ2-1, with D possibly being TRBD2 (6 bases). The CDR3 covers 16 residues. Per the germline V gene, CDR1 is SGHRS and CDR2 is YFSETQ. V gave up 5 bases and J gave up 3 bases, with 18 bases separating them. The DNA of the CDR3 is TGCGCCAGCAGACCGGGCTGGGGGGAGAGCTACAATGAGCAGTTCTTC. It specifies CASRPGWGESYNEQFF. Full variable domain (remainder filled in from reference TRBV5-1 and TRBJ2-1): KAGVTQTPRYLIKTRGQQVTLSCSPISGHRSVSWYQQTPGQGLQFLFEYFSETQRNKGNFPGRFSGRQFSNSRSEMNVSTLELGDSALYLCASRPGWGESYNEQFFGPGTRLTVL.

This clone was recorded once. This sequence joins TRBV5-4 and TRBJ2-7; the match to TRBD2 covers 8 bases. Germline V gives CDR1 SGHNT, CDR2 YYREEE (reference sequence). The V segment lost 0 bases and the J segment 5 bases; nucleotides outside the gene matches: 7. The CDR3 loop spans 15 amino acids. CDR3 sequence reads: CASSLAGGGPHEQYF. In DNA form, the CDR3 reads TGTGCCAGCAGCTTGGCCGGCGGGGGGCCTCACGAGCAGTACTTC.

This clone was seen only once. This chain connects TRBV19 to TRBJ1-3, with D unclear. The length of the CDR3 is 13 residues. V lost 11 bases and J 2 bases, leaving 13 bases between the germline ends. The germline V gene has CDR1 LNHDA and CDR2 SQIVND (reference sequence). In DNA, the CDR3 is TGTGCCGCGGCCACCGCGGCTGGAAACACCATATATTTT. It translates to CAAATAAGNTIYF. The variable domain in full, with the rest retrieved from reference TRBV19 and TRBJ1-3, is DGGITQSPKYLFRKEGQNVTLSCEQNLNHDAMYWYRQDPGQGLRLIYYSQIVNDFQKGDIAEGYSVSREKKESFPLTVTSAQKNPTAFYLCAAATAAGNTIYFGEGSWLTVV.

The chain has TRBV18 and TRBJ2-1; 7 bases line up with TRBD2. Trimming at V came to 0 bases and at J to 8 bases, leaving 7 bases not matched to a gene. This CDR3 contains 15 residues. Germline CDR1 is KGHSH and CDR2 is LQKENI. The CDR3 reads CASSPPGGVGDEQFF. In nucleotides, the CDR3 is TGTGCCAGCTCACCACCGGGAGGGGTCGGCGATGAGCAGTTCTTC.